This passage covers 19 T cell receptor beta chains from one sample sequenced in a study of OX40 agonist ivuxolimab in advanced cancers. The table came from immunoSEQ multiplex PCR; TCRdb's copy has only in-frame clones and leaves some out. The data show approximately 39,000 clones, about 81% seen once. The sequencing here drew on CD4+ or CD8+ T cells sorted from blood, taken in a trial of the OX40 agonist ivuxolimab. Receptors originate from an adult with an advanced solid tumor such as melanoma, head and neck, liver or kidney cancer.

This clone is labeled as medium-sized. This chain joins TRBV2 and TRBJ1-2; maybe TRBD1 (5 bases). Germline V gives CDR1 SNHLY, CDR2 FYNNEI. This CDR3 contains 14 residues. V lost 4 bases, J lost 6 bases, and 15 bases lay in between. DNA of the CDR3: TGTGCCAGCAGTGCGTCAGGGCTGAGGGATGGCTACACCTTC. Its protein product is CASSASGLRDGYTF. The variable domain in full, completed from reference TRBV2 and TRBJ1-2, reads EPEVTQTPSHQVTQMGQEVILRCVPISNHLYFYWYRQILGQKVEFLVSFYNNEISEKSEIFDDQFSVERPDGSNFTLKIRSTKLEDSAMYFCASSASGLRDGYTFGSGTRLTVV.

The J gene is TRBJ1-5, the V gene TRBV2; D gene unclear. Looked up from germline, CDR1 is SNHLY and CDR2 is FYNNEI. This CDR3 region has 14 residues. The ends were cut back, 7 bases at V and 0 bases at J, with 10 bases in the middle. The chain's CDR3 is CASTRLNSNQPQHF. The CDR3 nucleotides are TGTGCCAGCACCCGACTGAATAGCAATCAGCCCCAGCATTTT.

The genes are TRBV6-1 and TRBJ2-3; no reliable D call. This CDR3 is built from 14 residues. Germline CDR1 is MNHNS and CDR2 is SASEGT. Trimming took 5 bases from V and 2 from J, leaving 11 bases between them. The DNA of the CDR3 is TGTGCCAGCAGTTTCCAGTCCTTCACAGATACGCAGTATTTT. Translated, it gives CASSFQSFTDTQYF.

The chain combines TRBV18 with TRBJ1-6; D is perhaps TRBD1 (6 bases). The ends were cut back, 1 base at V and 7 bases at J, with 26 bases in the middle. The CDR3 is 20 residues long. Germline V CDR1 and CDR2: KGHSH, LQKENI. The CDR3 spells CASSPLDSFLSDRPNSPLHF. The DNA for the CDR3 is TGTGCCAGCTCACCACTAGATTCGTTTTTGTCGGACAGACCAAATTCACCCCTCCACTTT.

The CDR3 here is CASSVGAVAYNEQFF. CDR3 nucleotides: TGTGCCAGCAGCGTAGGAGCGGTTGCCTACAATGAGCAGTTCTTC. The V call is TRBV9, the J call TRBJ2-1, with TRBD2 as a possible D gene (5 bases). In germline, CDR1 is SGDLS, CDR2 YYNGEE. CDR3 size: 15 residues. V lost 0 bases and J lost 2, with 9 bases in between.

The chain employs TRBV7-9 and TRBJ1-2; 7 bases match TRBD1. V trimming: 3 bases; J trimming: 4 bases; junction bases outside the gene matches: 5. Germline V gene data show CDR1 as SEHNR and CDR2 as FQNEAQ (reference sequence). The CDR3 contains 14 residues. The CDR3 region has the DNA TGTGCCAGCAGCTTCACCCGGGACAGCTATGGCTACACCTTC. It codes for CASSFTRDSYGYTF.

CDR3: CASSRAMTDYGYTF. The CDR3 DNA reads as TGTGCCAGCTCACGGGCAATGACAGACTATGGCTACACCTTC. This chain uses TRBV18 with TRBJ1-2; D possibly corresponds to TRBD1 (5 bases). Germline loops: CDR1 KGHSH, CDR2 LQKENI. This CDR3 region has 14 residues. The germline V and J ends were trimmed by 4 bases and 3 bases, with 12 bases remaining between them.

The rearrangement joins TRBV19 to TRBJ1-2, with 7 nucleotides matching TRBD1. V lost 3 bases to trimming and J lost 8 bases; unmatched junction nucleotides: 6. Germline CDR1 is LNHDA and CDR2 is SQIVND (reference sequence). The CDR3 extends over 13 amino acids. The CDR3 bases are TGTGCCAGTAGTATTACAGGGGCTAGAGGCTACACCTTC. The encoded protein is CASSITGARGYTF.

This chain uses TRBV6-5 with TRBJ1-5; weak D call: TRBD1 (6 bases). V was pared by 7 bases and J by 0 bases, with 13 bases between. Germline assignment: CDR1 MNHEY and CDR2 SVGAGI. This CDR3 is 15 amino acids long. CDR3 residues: CASTPDSHSNQPQHF. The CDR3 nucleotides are TGTGCCAGCACCCCGGACAGTCATAGCAATCAGCCCCAGCATTTT.

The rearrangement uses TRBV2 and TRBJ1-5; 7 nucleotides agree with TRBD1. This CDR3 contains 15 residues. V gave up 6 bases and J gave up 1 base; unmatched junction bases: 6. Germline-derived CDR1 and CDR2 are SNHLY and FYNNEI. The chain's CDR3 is CASSDTGASNQPQHF. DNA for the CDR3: TGTGCCAGCAGCGATACAGGGGCCAGCAATCAGCCCCAGCATTTT.

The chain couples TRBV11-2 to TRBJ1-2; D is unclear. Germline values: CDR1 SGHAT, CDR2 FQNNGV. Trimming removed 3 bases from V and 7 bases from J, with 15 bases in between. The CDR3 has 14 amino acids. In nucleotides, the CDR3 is TGTGCCAGCAGCTTTACCTTCGACGGGGTTGGCTACACCTTC. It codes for CASSFTFDGVGYTF. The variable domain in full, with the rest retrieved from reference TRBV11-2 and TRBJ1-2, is EAGVAQSPRYKIIEKRQSVAFWCNPISGHATLYWYQQILGQGPKLLIQFQNNGVVDDSQLPKDRFSAERLKGVDSTLKIQPAKLEDSAVYLCASSFTFDGVGYTFGSGTRLTVV.

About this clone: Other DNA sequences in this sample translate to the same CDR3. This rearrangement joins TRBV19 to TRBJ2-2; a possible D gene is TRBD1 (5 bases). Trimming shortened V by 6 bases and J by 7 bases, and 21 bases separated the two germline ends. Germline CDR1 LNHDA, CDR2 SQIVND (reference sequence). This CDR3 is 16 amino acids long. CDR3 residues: CASSLVATAKYGELFF. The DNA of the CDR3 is TGTGCCAGTAGCCTCGTGGCGACAGCAAAGTACGGGGAGCTGTTTTTT.

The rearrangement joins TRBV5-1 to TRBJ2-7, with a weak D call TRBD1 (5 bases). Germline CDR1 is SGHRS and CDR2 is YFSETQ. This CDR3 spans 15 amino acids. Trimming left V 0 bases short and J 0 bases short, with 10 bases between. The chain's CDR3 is CASSLVPDSSYEQYF. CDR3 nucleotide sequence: TGCGCCAGCAGCTTGGTACCCGACAGCTCCTACGAGCAGTACTTC.

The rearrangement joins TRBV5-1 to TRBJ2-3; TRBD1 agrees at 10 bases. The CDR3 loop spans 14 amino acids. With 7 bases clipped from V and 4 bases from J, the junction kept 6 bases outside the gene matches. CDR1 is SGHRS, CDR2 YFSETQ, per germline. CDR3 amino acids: CASWDRGASDTQYF. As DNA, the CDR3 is TGCGCCAGCTGGGACAGGGGCGCTTCAGATACGCAGTATTTT.

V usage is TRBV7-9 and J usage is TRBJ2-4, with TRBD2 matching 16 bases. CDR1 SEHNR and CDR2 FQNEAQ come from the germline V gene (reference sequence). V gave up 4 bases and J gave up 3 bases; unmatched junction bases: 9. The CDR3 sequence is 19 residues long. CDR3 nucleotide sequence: TGTGCCAGCAGCTGGGGACTAGCGGGAGGGCTTCGTTTCAAAAACATTCAGTACTTC. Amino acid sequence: CASSWGLAGGLRFKNIQYF.

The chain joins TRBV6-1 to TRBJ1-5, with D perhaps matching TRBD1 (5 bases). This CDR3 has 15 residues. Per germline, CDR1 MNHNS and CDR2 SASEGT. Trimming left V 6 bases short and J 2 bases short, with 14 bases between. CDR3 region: CASRKSGSGNQPQHF. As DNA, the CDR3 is TGTGCCAGCAGAAAATCAGGGTCGGGCAATCAGCCCCAGCATTTT.

DNA of the CDR3: TGTGCCAGCAGCGGGGACAGGGACAATGAGCAGTTCTTC. Its protein is CASSGDRDNEQFF. V and J are TRBV11-3 and TRBJ2-1, with 9 bases fitting TRBD1. Trimming cost V 5 bases and J 5 bases; bases outside gene matches: 1. The CDR3 contains 13 residues. The germline CDR1 and CDR2 sequences are SGHNT and YENEEA.

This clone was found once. For the CDR3, the DNA is TGTGCCAGCAGCCCACAACCGTGGAGGACCGAGCAGTACTTC. Translation: CASSPQPWRTEQYF. J is TRBJ2-7 and V is TRBV7-2; maybe TRBD2 (5 bases). Germline lookup yields CDR1 SGHTA and CDR2 FQGNSA. Trimming left V 5 bases short and J 6 bases short, with 17 bases between. The CDR3 extends over 14 amino acids.

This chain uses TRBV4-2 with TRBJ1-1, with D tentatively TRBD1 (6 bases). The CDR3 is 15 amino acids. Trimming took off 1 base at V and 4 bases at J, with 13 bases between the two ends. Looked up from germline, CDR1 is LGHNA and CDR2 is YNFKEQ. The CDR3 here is CASSQVNREGTEAFF. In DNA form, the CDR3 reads TGTGCCAGCAGCCAAGTTAACAGGGAGGGCACTGAAGCTTTCTTT.